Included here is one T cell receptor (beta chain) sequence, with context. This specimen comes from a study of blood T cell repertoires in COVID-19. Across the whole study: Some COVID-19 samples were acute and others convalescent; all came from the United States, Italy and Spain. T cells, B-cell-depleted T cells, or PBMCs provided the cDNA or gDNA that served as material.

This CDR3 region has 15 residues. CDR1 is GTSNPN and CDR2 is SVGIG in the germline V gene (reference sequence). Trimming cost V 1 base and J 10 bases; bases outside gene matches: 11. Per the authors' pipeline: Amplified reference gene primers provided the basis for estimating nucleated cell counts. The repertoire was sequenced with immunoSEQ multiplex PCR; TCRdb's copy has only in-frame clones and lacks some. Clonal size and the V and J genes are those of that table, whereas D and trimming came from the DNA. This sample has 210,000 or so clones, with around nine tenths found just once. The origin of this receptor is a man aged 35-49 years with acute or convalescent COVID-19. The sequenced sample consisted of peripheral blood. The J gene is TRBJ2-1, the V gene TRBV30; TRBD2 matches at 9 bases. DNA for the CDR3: TGTGCCTGGAGTGGATTGGCGGGGGGGCCTGTAGAGCAGTTCTTC. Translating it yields CAWSGLAGGPVEQFF.